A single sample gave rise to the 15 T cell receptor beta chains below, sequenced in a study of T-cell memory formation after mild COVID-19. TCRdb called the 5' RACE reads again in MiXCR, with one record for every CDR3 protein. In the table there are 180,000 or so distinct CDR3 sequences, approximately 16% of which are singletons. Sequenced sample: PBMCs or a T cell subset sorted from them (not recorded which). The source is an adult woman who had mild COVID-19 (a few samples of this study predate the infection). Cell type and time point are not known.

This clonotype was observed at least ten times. Here the CDR3 DNA reads TGCGCCAGCAGCCAAGGTTTCAGGGATGAGCAGTTCTTC. Protein product: CASSQGFRDEQFF. The V and J genes are TRBV4-1 and TRBJ2-1, with D possibly being TRBD1 (5 bases). From germline, CDR1 is MGHRA and CDR2 YSYEKL. Trimming took 1 base from V and 8 from J, leaving 9 bases between them. This CDR3 contains 13 residues.

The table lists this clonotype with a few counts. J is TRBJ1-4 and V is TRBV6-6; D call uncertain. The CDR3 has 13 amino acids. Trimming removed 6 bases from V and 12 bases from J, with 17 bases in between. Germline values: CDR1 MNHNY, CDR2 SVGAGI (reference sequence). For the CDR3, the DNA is TGTGCCAGCAGCAAAGCCCTTAATCGGGAACTGTTTTTT. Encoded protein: CASSKALNRELFF.

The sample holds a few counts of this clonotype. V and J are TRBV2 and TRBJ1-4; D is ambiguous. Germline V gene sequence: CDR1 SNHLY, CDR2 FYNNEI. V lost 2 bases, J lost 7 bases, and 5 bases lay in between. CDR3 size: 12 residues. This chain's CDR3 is CASSETGEKLFF. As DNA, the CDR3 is TGTGCCAGCAGTGAAACGGGTGAAAAACTGTTTTTT. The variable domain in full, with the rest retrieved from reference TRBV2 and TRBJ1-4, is EPEVTQTPSHQVTQMGQEVILRCVPISNHLYFYWYRQILGQKVEFLVSFYNNEISEKSEIFDDQFSVERPDGSNFTLKIRSTKLEDSAMYFCASSETGEKLFFGSGTQLSVL.

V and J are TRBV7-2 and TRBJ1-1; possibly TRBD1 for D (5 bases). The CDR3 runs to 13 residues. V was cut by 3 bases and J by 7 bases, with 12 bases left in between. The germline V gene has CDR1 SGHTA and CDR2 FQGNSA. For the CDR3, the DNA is TGTGCCAGCAGCTTTAGACGGGGGGTTGAAGCTTTCTTT. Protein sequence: CASSFRRGVEAFF.

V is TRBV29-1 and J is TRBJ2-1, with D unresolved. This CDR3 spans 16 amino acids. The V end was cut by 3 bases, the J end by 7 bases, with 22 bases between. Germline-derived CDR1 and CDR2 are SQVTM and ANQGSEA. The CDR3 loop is CSVDPPSRFLFNEQFF. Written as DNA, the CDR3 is TGCAGCGTTGACCCCCCCTCTAGATTCCTCTTTAATGAGCAGTTCTTC.

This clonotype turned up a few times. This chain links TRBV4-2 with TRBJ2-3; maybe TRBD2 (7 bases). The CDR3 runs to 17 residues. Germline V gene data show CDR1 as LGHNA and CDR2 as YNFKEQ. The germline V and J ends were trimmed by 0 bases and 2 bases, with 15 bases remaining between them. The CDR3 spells CASSQDLGGANTDTQYF. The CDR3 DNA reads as TGTGCCAGCAGCCAAGATCTGGGGGGGGCTAACACAGATACGCAGTATTTT.

The chain's CDR3 is CASSLDTGTGVLSPLHF. The CDR3 nucleotides are TGCGCCAGCAGCTTGGATACCGGGACAGGGGTCCTATCACCCCTCCACTTT. The chain recombines TRBV5-1 with TRBJ1-6; 10 nucleotides align to TRBD1. With V trimmed by 0 bases and J by 10 bases, 10 bases remained unmatched. This CDR3 region has 17 residues. In germline, CDR1 is SGHRS, CDR2 YFSETQ.

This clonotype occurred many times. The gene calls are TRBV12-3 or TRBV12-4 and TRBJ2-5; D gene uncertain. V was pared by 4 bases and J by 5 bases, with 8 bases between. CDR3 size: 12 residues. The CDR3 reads CASSWNGETQYF. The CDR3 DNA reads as TGTGCCAGCAGTTGGAACGGTGAGACCCAGTACTTC.

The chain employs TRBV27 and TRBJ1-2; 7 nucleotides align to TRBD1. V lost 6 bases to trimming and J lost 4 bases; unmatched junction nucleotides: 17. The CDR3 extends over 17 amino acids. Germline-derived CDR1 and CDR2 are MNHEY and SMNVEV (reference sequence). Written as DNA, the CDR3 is TGTGCCAGCAGCCATCGGACAGGCTCTACCTACCTCTATGGCTACACCTTC. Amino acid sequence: CASSHRTGSTYLYGYTF.

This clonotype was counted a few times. The CDR3 reads CATSIPGGPQETQYF. The CDR3 DNA follows: TGTGCCACCAGTATCCCGGGGGGCCCCCAAGAGACCCAGTACTTC. The gene calls are TRBV24-1 and TRBJ2-5; tentative D call: TRBD2 (7 bases). In germline, CDR1 is KGHDR, CDR2 SFDVKD. Trimming took off 6 bases at V and 1 base at J, with 14 bases between the two ends. CDR3 length: 15 amino acids.

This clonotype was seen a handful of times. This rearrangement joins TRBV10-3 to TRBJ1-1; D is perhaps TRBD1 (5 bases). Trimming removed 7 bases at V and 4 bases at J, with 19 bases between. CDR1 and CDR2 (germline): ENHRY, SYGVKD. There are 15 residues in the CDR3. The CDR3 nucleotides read TGTGCCATCAAGGCGAGGGGCGCAGATTTCACTGAAGCTTTCTTT. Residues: CAIKARGADFTEAFF.

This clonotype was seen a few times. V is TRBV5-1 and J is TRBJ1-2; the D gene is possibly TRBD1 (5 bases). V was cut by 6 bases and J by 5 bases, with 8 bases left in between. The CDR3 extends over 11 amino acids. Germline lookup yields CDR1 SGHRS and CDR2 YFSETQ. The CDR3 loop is CASKQEYGYTF. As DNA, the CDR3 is TGCGCCAGCAAACAGGAATATGGCTACACCTTC.

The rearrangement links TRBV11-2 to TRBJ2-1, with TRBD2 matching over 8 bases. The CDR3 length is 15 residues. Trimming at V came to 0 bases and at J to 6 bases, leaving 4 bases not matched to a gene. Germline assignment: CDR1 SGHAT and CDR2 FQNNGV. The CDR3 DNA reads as TGTGCCAGCAGCTTAGACGGACTAGCTTCCAATGAGCAGTTCTTC. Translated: CASSLDGLASNEQFF.

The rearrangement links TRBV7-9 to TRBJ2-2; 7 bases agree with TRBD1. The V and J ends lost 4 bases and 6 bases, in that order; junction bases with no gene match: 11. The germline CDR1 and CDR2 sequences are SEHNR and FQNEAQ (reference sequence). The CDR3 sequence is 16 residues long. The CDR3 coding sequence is TGTGCCAGCAGCTCACCAGGGGGTATATCGGCCGGGGAGCTGTTTTTT. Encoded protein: CASSSPGGISAGELFF.

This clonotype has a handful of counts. For the CDR3, the DNA is TGTGCCTGGAATACAGACCGGCTGGGGCCCCAGCATTTT. It is translated as CAWNTDRLGPQHF. The chain couples TRBV30 to TRBJ1-5; D remains unclear. The CDR3 extends over 13 amino acids. V was pared by 4 bases and J by 9 bases, with 16 bases between. Germline V lookup: CDR1 GTSNPN, CDR2 SVGIG (reference sequence).